Listed below are T cell receptor beta chains from one sample, sequenced in a study of blood T cell repertoires in COVID-19. Using immunoSEQ multiplex PCR, the repertoire was profiled, and TCRdb retains in-frame clones only, with some absent. Of 200,000 or so clones in the sample, around 85% are singletons; the top ten hold under 2.5%. The sample comprised peripheral blood. The source of these receptors is a man aged 70-80 years with active or convalescent COVID-19. The CDR3 runs from the conserved cysteine through the conserved F or W. Each record gives: V gene, clone size, J gene, D gene, CDR3 DNA, CDR3 protein. D genes are given only for firm matches. Size values are once, few and many counts, or a class for expanded clones, and some rows have none.

>TRBV3-1/TRBV3-2|NA|TRBJ1-6|NA
TGTGCCAGCAGCCAAACGGGTCTTGGGTCACCCCTCCACTTT
CASSQTGLGSPLHF
>TRBV9|NA|TRBJ1-3|TRBD1
TGTGCCAGCAGCACCAGACAGGGGAAGACTGGAAACACCATATATTTT
CASSTRQGKTGNTIYF
>TRBV19|NA|TRBJ2-1|TRBD2
TGTGCCAGTAGTATACTAGCGGGTGGCGGGCTTGAGCAGTTCTTC
CASSILAGGGLEQFF
>TRBV7-2|NA|TRBJ1-5|NA
TGTGCCAGCAGCGATCACCCCAGGGTAGACAGAAATCAGCCCCAGCATTTT
CASSDHPRVDRNQPQHF
>TRBV18|few|TRBJ2-2|TRBD1
TGTGCCAGCTCACCACCGACAGGGAGTGGCACCGGGGAGCTGTTTTTT
CASSPPTGSGTGELFF
>TRBV27|NA|TRBJ2-7|NA
TGTGCCAGCAGTCCCACCGACAGCTACGAGCAGTACTTC
CASSPTDSYEQYF
>TRBV29-1|NA|TRBJ2-7|TRBD2
TGCAGCGTTCAAATAGCGGGCCTCAGCTCCTACGAGCAGTACTTC
CSVQIAGLSSYEQYF
>TRBV10-1|NA|TRBJ2-3|TRBD2
TGCGCCAGCAGTGAGTGGCGACTAGCTGCTAGCACAGATACGCAGTATTTT
CASSEWRLAASTDTQYF
>TRBV7-2|NA|TRBJ2-1|TRBD2
TGTGCCAGCAGCTTAGCAGCGGGAGGGCTAGAAGAGCAGTTCTTC
CASSLAAGGLEEQFF
>TRBV7-2|once|TRBJ2-5|NA
TGTGCCAGCAGGCCAGGGGGGTCGGGAGATAGAGAGACCCAGTACTTC
CASRPGGSGDRETQYF
>TRBV11-2|NA|TRBJ2-1|NA
TGTGCCAGCAGCCCTGGGGCGAGCTCCTACAATGAGCAGTTCTTC
CASSPGASSYNEQFF
>TRBV7-8|NA|TRBJ2-7|NA
TGTGCCAGCAGCCCTCAAGGGGCTATCCTAATACACGAGCAGTACTTC
CASSPQGAILIHEQYF
>TRBV28|NA|TRBJ2-7|TRBD2
TGTGCCAGCAGTTGGCTTAGCGGGAGAGTCGACGAGCAGTACTTC
CASSWLSGRVDEQYF
>TRBV3-1/TRBV3-2|few|TRBJ1-2|NA
TGTGCCAGCAGCCAAGATTCAAAAGCCCCGTGGACCTTC
CASSQDSKAPWTF
>TRBV13|few|TRBJ1-6|NA
TGTGCCAGCAGCTTAGAGGGCCAGGGAATTAGGTCACCCCTCCACTTT
CASSLEGQGIRSPLHF
>TRBV6-5|NA|TRBJ2-5|TRBD1
TGTGCCAGCAGTTCCTACAGGGGGGAGACCCAGTACTTC
CASSSYRGETQYF
>TRBV5-6|NA|TRBJ2-1|TRBD2
TGTGCCAGCAGCTTCAGAACGGGAGGGATTAATGAGCAGTTCTTC
CASSFRTGGINEQFF
>TRBV24-1|NA|TRBJ1-5|NA
TGTGCCACCGCTCCGCGGGGGGACAATCAGCCCCAGCATTTT
CATAPRGDNQPQHF
>TRBV28|NA|TRBJ2-1|NA
TGTGCCAGCAGTTTAAGTGTGTGGGACTCGAGCTCCTACAATGAGCAGTTCTTC
CASSLSVWDSSSYNEQFF
>TRBV5-4|NA|TRBJ1-3|TRBD1
TGTGCCAGCAGCCTCCAGGGGGCGGGAAACACCATATATTTT
CASSLQGAGNTIYF
>TRBV19|few|TRBJ1-5|TRBD1
TGTGCCAGTAGTACAAGGACAGGGGCGATATTCGACAATCAGCCCCAGCATTTT
CASSTRTGAIFDNQPQHF
>TRBV28|NA|TRBJ2-7|NA
TGTGCCAGCAGCTCCCCGGGTCCGCTTCTCTACGAGCAGTACTTC
CASSSPGPLLYEQYF
>TRBV27|NA|TRBJ2-7|TRBD2
TGTGCCAGCAGTTTAACGTGGACTAGATCCTACGAGCAGTACTTC
CASSLTWTRSYEQYF
>TRBV5-6|NA|TRBJ2-2|TRBD1
TGTGCCAGCAGCTTCCTTGACAGGGCGGACACCGGGGAGCTGTTTTTT
CASSFLDRADTGELFF
>TRBV7-2|NA|TRBJ2-3|NA
TGTGCCAGCAGCCCTCAGGGCAGGGCCACAGATACGCAGTATTTT
CASSPQGRATDTQYF
>TRBV28|NA|TRBJ1-3|NA
TGTGCCAGCAGTTTCCAGGGGCCTGGAAACACCATATATTTT
CASSFQGPGNTIYF
>TRBV7-9|NA|TRBJ1-2|NA
TGTGCCAGCAGCTCCTCCGGAGGCCTCGGGGGTAACTATGGCTACACCTTC
CASSSSGGLGGNYGYTF
>TRBV5-1|NA|TRBJ1-4|TRBD1
TGCGCCAGCAGCTTTCAGGGGGTAGGGGAAAAACTGTTTTTT
CASSFQGVGEKLFF
>TRBV10-2|NA|TRBJ1-2|NA
TGCGCCAGCACCGGCCGGGATAGTAACTATGGCTACACCTTC
CASTGRDSNYGYTF
>TRBV2|NA|TRBJ2-7|NA
TGTGCCAGCAGCCCTCAGGGGGGACGATACGAGCAGTACTTC
CASSPQGGRYEQYF
>TRBV20-1|few|TRBJ1-5|NA
TGCAGTGCTAGTGGGGGGGGGTATAATCAGCCCCAGCATTTT
CSASGGGYNQPQHF
>TRBV2|NA|TRBJ1-4|NA
TGTGCCAGCAGTGAAAACAGGGAAGAGGAAAAACTGTTTTTT
CASSENREEEKLFF
>TRBV7-9|NA|TRBJ2-2|NA
TGTGCCAGCAGCTTAGTTAAAGGCGGAAACACCGGGGAGCTGTTTTTT
CASSLVKGGNTGELFF
>TRBV29-1|once|TRBJ2-3|TRBD2
TGCAGCGTAAGAAAAGCGGGAGTCGGCACAGATACGCAGTATTTT
CSVRKAGVGTDTQYF
>TRBV18|NA|TRBJ2-7|TRBD1
TGTGCCAGCTCACCACGACAGGGGGCCTACGAGCAGTACTTC
CASSPRQGAYEQYF
>TRBV2|NA|TRBJ2-4|TRBD2
TGTGCCAGCAGTGATGCTAGCGGGGTAGCCAAAAACATTCAGTACTTC
CASSDASGVAKNIQYF
>TRBV6-5|NA|TRBJ1-6|NA
TGTGCCAGCAGTAAACAGATTAATTCACCCCTCCACTTT
CASSKQINSPLHF
>TRBV27|NA|TRBJ2-5|NA
TGTGCCACCTCAGGGCTAGCGAGGGAGACCCAGTACTTC
CATSGLARETQYF
>TRBV21-1|NA|TRBJ1-1|NA
TGTGCCAGCAGCAAAGAACCTCCGGACAGCTCGAACACTGAAGCTTTCTTT
CASSKEPPDSSNTEAFF
>TRBV6-5|NA|TRBJ1-2|TRBD1
TGTGCCAGCAGAAAGACAGGGGTAGTGTATGGCTACACCTTC
CASRKTGVVYGYTF
>TRBV11-2|NA|TRBJ1-1|NA
TGTGCCAGCAGCTTTGCGGGGGGCCGTGCTGAAGCTTTCTTT
CASSFAGGRAEAFF
>TRBV4-1|NA|TRBJ2-2|NA
TGCGCCAGCAGCTGGGGACACCCGAACACCGGGGAGCTGTTTTTT
CASSWGHPNTGELFF
>TRBV7-2|NA|TRBJ2-1|TRBD2
TGTGCCAGCAGCTTAGTAGGGACTAGCGGGAGGGGCAATGAGCAGTTCTTC
CASSLVGTSGRGNEQFF
>TRBV11-2|NA|TRBJ1-2|NA
TGTGCCAGCAGCCTCACAGGGTCTCATGGCTACACCTTC
CASSLTGSHGYTF
>TRBV27|NA|TRBJ2-7|NA
TGTGCCAGCAGTTTGGGAGGTGGCTACGAGCAGTACTTC
CASSLGGGYEQYF
>TRBV5-4|NA|TRBJ2-1|TRBD1
TGTGCCAGCAGCTCCGGAGAACCGGGACAGGGGGACGTAAATGAGCAGTTCTTC
CASSSGEPGQGDVNEQFF